The clone carrying this T cell receptor beta chain was detected a few times. The antigen is not known. This specimen comes from a study of vaccination and CD4 T cells after COVID-19. Overall study context: The post-COVID samples were taken a median approximately 14 weeks after diagnosis, anywhere from 35 to 161. The control cultures got either a CEFX pool, an HIV-1 Nef pool, or no peptide at all.

Treatment noted: 10-day PBMC culture with coronavirus spike peptide pools or control peptides (ViraFEST assay). More than 1.5 million PBMCs went into each well for culture with around 9.2 IU/ml IL-2 and 10 ug/ml peptide pools. Researchers used the Oncomine TCR Beta short-read assay to sequence DNA from cultured CD4+ T cells. MiXCR, applied by TCRdb to the PCR reads, yields one record per CDR3 protein. Among 10,000 or so distinct CDR3 sequences listed, approximately 49% were seen once. The CDR3 is 14 amino acids. With V trimmed by 2 bases and J by 4 bases, 4 bases remained unmatched. The germline V gene has CDR1 MNHNS and CDR2 SASEGT.

The chain uses TRBV6-1 and TRBJ1-2, with 7 bases fitting TRBD1. Sequenced: CD4+ T cells from blood, cultured in vitro. The sequence derives from a human donor who had recovered from COVID-19. CDR3 loop: CASSEKGALYGYTF. The CDR3 DNA is TGTGCCAGCAGTGAAAAGGGGGCTCTCTATGGCTACACCTTC.